This T cell receptor beta chain was captured by sequencing in a study of shared clonotypes between healthy human individuals. Study-wide context: Researchers assigned three CD4 naive, three CD4 memory, two CD8 naive and one CD8 memory plate to each donor.

V was trimmed by 0 bases and J by 1 base, leaving 6 bases between them. CDR3 length: 14 amino acids. Germline CDR1 MNHEY, CDR2 SVGAGI. General study findings and limits: Estimated richness was generally greater in naive than memory subsets. A small donor pool kept down the genetic and exposure-history diversity that was represented.

All of the donors resided in Nashville, Tennessee, and each was a Caucasian adult. As regards this clone: Its antigen remains unidentified. The sample has other DNA sequences that encode this CDR3 too.

The protocol was immunoSEQ multiplex PCR, while the TCRdb copy is restricted to in-frame clones and leaves out a portion. The data hold millions of clones, with roughly 94% observed a single time. The sequenced sample was naive CD4+ T cells sorted from blood. The subset was: CD45RA+ positively selected. The sequence came from a man aged 18 to 30 in good health. This chain connects TRBV6-5 to TRBJ1-2; a weak D match, TRBD1 (5 bases). CDR3 sequence (DNA): TGTGCCAGCAGTTACTCCGGGGGTAACTATGGCTACACCTTC. Amino acid sequence: CASSYSGGNYGYTF.